One and the same sample provided the 29 T cell receptor beta chains below, sequenced in a study of siplizumab effects on memory and regulatory T cells. Method: immunoSEQ multiplex PCR; TCRdb's copy keeps in-frame clones and lacks some. The data show approximately 50,000 clones, about 93% seen once. The sequencing sample was made of CD8+ T cells sorted from blood. The receptors were sampled from a human donor in good health.

The chain employs TRBV27 and TRBJ2-7; D is uncertain. The CDR3 is made up of 13 amino acids. Trimming removed 4 bases from V and 2 bases from J, with 9 bases in between. In germline, CDR1 is MNHEY, CDR2 SMNVEV (reference sequence). The CDR3 DNA follows: TGTGCCAGCAGTTCCTCCACTACCTACGAGCAGTACTTC. It specifies CASSSSTTYEQYF.

The J gene is TRBJ2-1, the V gene TRBV11-2; 7 nucleotides agree with TRBD2. Germline V gene sequence: CDR1 SGHAT, CDR2 FQNNGV. The CDR3 is made up of 14 amino acids. Unmatched junction bases numbered 12, after V lost 0 bases and J lost 16 bases. The CDR3 nucleotides read TGTGCCAGCAGCTTAGATTACGGGGGAGGGCTTTTTTTCTTC. It encodes CASSLDYGGGLFFF.

This clone was recorded only once. V gene TRBV28 combines with J gene TRBJ2-7; a weak D match, TRBD2 (5 bases). Between the trimmed V and J ends, which lost 6 bases and 2 bases, there was a span of 14 bases. Germline V gene lookup returns CDR1 MDHEN and CDR2 SYDVKM. This CDR3 is built from 14 residues. CDR3 nucleotides: TGTGCCAGCAGCCCTAGGGAGCTTCCCTACGAGCAGTACTTC. Protein sequence: CASSPRELPYEQYF.

The chain has TRBV18 and TRBJ2-7, with D possibly matching TRBD2 (6 bases). Per the germline V gene, CDR1 is KGHSH and CDR2 is LQKENI. Between the trimmed V and J ends, which lost 11 bases and 5 bases, there was a span of 22 bases. This CDR3 comprises 14 residues. CDR3 region: CAGSPQGLIHEQYF. CDR3 DNA: TGTGCCGGATCCCCCCAGGGACTTATCCACGAGCAGTACTTC.

The chain recombines TRBV9 with TRBJ2-7; tentative D call: TRBD2 (6 bases). Germline V gives CDR1 SGDLS, CDR2 YYNGEE. V was trimmed by 4 bases and J by 3 bases, leaving 11 bases between them. This CDR3 comprises 13 residues. The CDR3 DNA reads as TGTGCCAGCAGCCCAAATAGCGGCTACGAGCAGTACTTC. It yields the protein CASSPNSGYEQYF.

This CDR3 reads CASSTSWAGELFF. Here the CDR3 DNA reads TGTGCCAGCAGCACGAGTTGGGCGGGGGAGCTGTTTTTT. This rearrangement joins TRBV11-3 to TRBJ2-2; D call uncertain. Germline V lookup: CDR1 SGHNT, CDR2 YENEEA. V gave up 5 bases and J gave up 8 bases, with 12 bases separating them. This CDR3 is built from 13 residues. Based on the CDR3 plus reference TRBV11-3 and TRBJ2-2, the full variable domain is EAGVVQSPRYKIIEKKQPVAFWCNPISGHNTLYWYLQNLGQGPELLIRYENEEAVDDSQLPKDRFSAERLKGVDSTLKIQPAELGDSAVYLCASSTSWAGELFFGEGSRLTVL.

The rearrangement links TRBV7-6 to TRBJ2-1, with a weak D call TRBD2 (5 bases). Between the trimmed V and J ends, which lost 2 bases and 6 bases, there was a span of 14 bases. Germline CDR1 reads SGHVS; CDR2 reads FNYEAQ. This CDR3 has 15 amino acids. The CDR3 DNA follows: TGTGCCAGCAGCTTAATGGTGGGAGAAATCAATGAGCAGTTCTTC. It yields the protein CASSLMVGEINEQFF.

The chain combines TRBV19 with TRBJ1-1; D gene unclear. The CDR3 extends over 14 amino acids. Germline loops: CDR1 LNHDA, CDR2 SQIVND (reference sequence). Trimming shortened V by 0 bases and J by 9 bases, and 14 bases separated the two germline ends. Here the CDR3 reads CASSIESWPEKAFF. CDR3 bases: TGTGCCAGTAGTATAGAGTCGTGGCCCGAAAAAGCTTTCTTT.

This clone has a single count. The chain joins TRBV5-4 to TRBJ2-1; TRBD2 is a possible D gene (6 bases). Trimming removed 4 bases at V and 0 bases at J, with 11 bases between. There are 15 residues in the CDR3. The germline V gene encodes CDR1 SGHNT and CDR2 YYREEE (reference sequence). Here the CDR3 DNA reads TGTGCCAGCAGCCCGGGGGAAAGCTCCTACAATGAGCAGTTCTTC. The encoded protein is CASSPGESSYNEQFF.

The rearrangement links TRBV18 to TRBJ1-1; no clear D gene. Trimming pared 3 bases from V and 7 bases from J, leaving 9 bases between. The CDR3 totals 12 residues. In germline, CDR1 is KGHSH, CDR2 LQKENI. CDR3 bases: TGTGCCAGCTCACCCGGTTCGGTTGAAGCTTTCTTT. Encoded protein: CASSPGSVEAFF.

The genes are TRBV28 and TRBJ2-7, with 8 bases identical to TRBD2. CDR3 size: 14 residues. The germline V gene encodes CDR1 MDHEN and CDR2 SYDVKM. After removal of 5 bases from V and 2 bases from J, the junction contained 5 bases not matched to a gene. The CDR3: CASSESGRAYEQYF. The CDR3 coding sequence is TGTGCCAGCAGTGAAAGCGGGAGAGCCTACGAGCAGTACTTC.

This chain links TRBV7-9 with TRBJ2-1; D gene uncertain. V was trimmed by 2 bases and J by 0 bases, leaving 11 bases between them. Germline CDR1 and CDR2: SEHNR and FQNEAQ (reference sequence). CDR3 length equals 16 residues. The CDR3 region has the DNA TGTGCCAGCAGCTTATCTTACTCCTTCTCCTACAATGAGCAGTTCTTC. Translating it yields CASSLSYSFSYNEQFF.

The J gene is TRBJ2-1, the V gene TRBV7-3; the D is unclear. Germline V gene sequence: CDR1 SGHTA, CDR2 FQGTGA. CDR3 length: 17 residues. The V gene lost 2 bases and the J gene lost 0 bases, with 14 bases spanning the gap. The DNA of the CDR3 is TGTGCCAGCAGCTTAGGCCCGGAAAAAAGCTCCTACAATGAGCAGTTCTTC. Its protein is CASSLGPEKSSYNEQFF.

The chain is built from TRBV9 and TRBJ1-1; unclear D gene. V gave up 3 bases and J gave up 4 bases, with 13 bases separating them. This CDR3 contains 14 residues. Germline values: CDR1 SGDLS, CDR2 YYNGEE. CDR3: CASSERLAGTEAFF. The CDR3 DNA follows: TGTGCCAGCAGCGAACGTTTGGCCGGCACTGAAGCTTTCTTT.

The CDR3 region is CASSSQQGLGTDTQYF. Here the CDR3 DNA reads TGTGCCAGCAGTTCCCAACAGGGTCTCGGCACAGATACGCAGTATTTT. V usage is TRBV27 and J usage is TRBJ2-3, with a possible D match to TRBD1 (6 bases). This CDR3 spans 16 amino acids. Germline V gene data show CDR1 as MNHEY and CDR2 as SMNVEV (reference sequence). The V and J ends lost 4 bases and 1 base respectively, with 15 bases between them.

V usage is TRBV6-1 and J usage is TRBJ2-2; no definite D call. The germline V gene encodes CDR1 MNHNS and CDR2 SASEGT. The CDR3 spans 13 residues. The CDR3 region is CSTKWFPAGELFF. CDR3 DNA sequence: TGTTCCACCAAATGGTTTCCGGCCGGGGAGCTGTTTTTT.

The chain combines TRBV5-6 with TRBJ1-2; no reliable D call. This CDR3 has 16 amino acids. The ends were cut back, 4 bases at V and 2 bases at J, with 18 bases in the middle. The germline V gene has CDR1 SGHDT and CDR2 YYEEEE. The CDR3 DNA is TGTGCCAGCAGCCCCAGCCATCCCACCATCAACTATGGCTACACCTTC. The encoded protein is CASSPSHPTINYGYTF.

The V call is TRBV9, the J call TRBJ2-2; 9 nucleotides align to TRBD2. The CDR3 extends over 15 amino acids. Germline CDR1 reads SGDLS; CDR2 reads YYNGEE. The junction had 7 bases not matched to a gene; V was cut back by 5 bases and J by 5 bases. CDR3 coding DNA: TGTGCCAGCAGGGAGGGACTAGCAGGGACCGGGGAGCTGTTTTTT. Its protein is CASREGLAGTGELFF. Drawing the rest from reference TRBV9 and TRBJ2-2, the complete variable domain is DSGVTQTPKHLITATGQRVTLRCSPRSGDLSVYWYQQSLDQGLQFLIQYYNGEERAKGNILERFSAQQFPDLHSELNLSSLELGDSALYFCASREGLAGTGELFFGEGSRLTVL.

This chain uses TRBV28 with TRBJ2-7; no clear D gene. The V and J ends lost 7 bases and 0 bases respectively, with 13 bases between them. The CDR3 contains 14 residues. Germline CDR1 reads MDHEN; CDR2 reads SYDVKM. The CDR3 DNA follows: TGTGCCAGCAATTCGGGCCGTAGCTCCTACGAGCAGTACTTC. This gives the protein CASNSGRSSYEQYF.

This sequence joins TRBV27 and TRBJ2-7; the D is unclear. Between the trimmed V and J ends, which lost 3 bases and 2 bases, there was a span of 8 bases. Germline lookup yields CDR1 MNHEY and CDR2 SMNVEV (reference sequence). CDR3 length: 13 residues. CDR3 region: CASSFRATYEQYF. DNA of the CDR3: TGTGCCAGCAGTTTCCGCGCAACCTACGAGCAGTACTTC.

This clone was recorded only once. The chain couples TRBV5-8 to TRBJ1-4; 9 bases line up with TRBD1. CDR1 and CDR2 from the germline V gene are SGHTS and YDEGEE. Germline trimming cut 2 bases from V and 8 bases from J; bases unmatched to any gene: 7. The CDR3 is 15 amino acids. The CDR3 sequence: CASSFVRDREEKLFF. In nucleotides, the CDR3 is TGTGCCAGCAGCTTCGTCCGGGACAGGGAAGAAAAACTGTTTTTT. The entire variable domain, with the rest obtained from reference TRBV5-8 and TRBJ1-4, is as follows: EAGVTQSPTHLIKTRGQQATLRCSPISGHTSVYWYQQALGLGLQFLLWYDEGEERNRGNFPPRFSGRQFPNYSSELNVNALELEDSALYLCASSFVRDREEKLFFGSGTQLSVL.

The rearrangement links TRBV6-4 to TRBJ2-3; TRBD2 might be the D (6 bases). Trimming shortened V by 3 bases and J by 4 bases, and 14 bases separated the two germline ends. CDR1 is MRHNA and CDR2 is SNTAGT in the germline V gene. CDR3 length equals 15 residues. CDR3 DNA: TGTGCCAGCAGTGAACATAGCGGAACGGCAGATACGCAGTATTTT. Protein product: CASSEHSGTADTQYF.

This chain connects TRBV10-3 to TRBJ2-2, with a possible D match to TRBD2 (6 bases). CDR1 and CDR2 (germline): ENHRY, SYGVKD. Trimming pared 3 bases from V and 5 bases from J, leaving 16 bases between. The CDR3 length is 16 residues. DNA of the CDR3: TGTGCCATCAGTGATGGGGGGATCGGTGGTACCGGGGAGCTGTTTTTT. Translated: CAISDGGIGGTGELFF.

The genes are TRBV10-1 and TRBJ2-3, with D hard to call. Trimming removed 7 bases at V and 0 bases at J, with 11 bases between. This CDR3 region has 14 residues. Germline CDR1 WNHNN, CDR2 SYGVQD (reference sequence). CDR3 sequence (DNA): TGCGCCAGCATCCTCCAGATTAGCACAGATACGCAGTATTTT. As protein: CASILQISTDTQYF.

The CDR3 bases are TGTGCCAGCAGCGTGGGGTCTAACTATGGCTACACCTTC. The encoded protein is CASSVGSNYGYTF. The chain has TRBV27 and TRBJ1-2; D is unclear. The V end was cut by 6 bases, the J end by 0 bases, with 8 bases between. Germline V CDR1 and CDR2: MNHEY, SMNVEV (reference sequence). The CDR3 runs to 13 residues.

The chain joins TRBV29-1 to TRBJ2-7, with D maybe TRBD2 (5 bases). Germline CDR1 SQVTM, CDR2 ANQGSEA. V was pared by 5 bases and J by 3 bases, with 14 bases between. CDR3 length equals 13 residues. The CDR3 loop is CSVMGSGNYEQYF. The CDR3 coding sequence is TGCAGCGTTATGGGGAGCGGCAACTACGAGCAGTACTTC.

The chain recombines TRBV7-9 with TRBJ2-2; 7 bases line up with TRBD2. The CDR3 length is 15 residues. Looked up from germline, CDR1 is SEHNR and CDR2 is FQNEAQ (reference sequence). The trim removed 4 bases at V and 6 bases at J, leaving 8 bases unmatched. DNA of the CDR3: TGTGCCAGCAGCTGGGAGGGCTCTAATGCCGGGGAGCTGTTTTTT. Its translation is CASSWEGSNAGELFF.

The chain couples TRBV19 to TRBJ2-3; no firm D call. This CDR3 is built from 14 residues. In germline, CDR1 is LNHDA, CDR2 SQIVND (reference sequence). V was pared by 3 bases and J by 0 bases, with 7 bases between. CDR3 residues: CASSIARSTDTQYF. The CDR3 DNA reads TGTGCCAGTAGTATCGCGCGGAGCACAGATACGCAGTATTTT. The whole variable domain, filled in from reference TRBV19 and TRBJ2-3, reads DGGITQSPKYLFRKEGQNVTLSCEQNLNHDAMYWYRQDPGQGLRLIYYSQIVNDFQKGDIAEGYSVSREKKESFPLTVTSAQKNPTAFYLCASSIARSTDTQYFGPGTRLTVL.

The gene calls are TRBV7-9 and TRBJ1-1; a possible D gene is TRBD1 (6 bases). Germline loops: CDR1 SEHNR, CDR2 FQNEAQ (reference sequence). This CDR3 has 11 residues. Deletions cut 7 bases from V and 8 bases from J, with 11 bases between. The DNA of the CDR3 is TGTGCCAGCACCCTTGGACAGGAAGCTTTCTTT. Translated: CASTLGQEAFF.